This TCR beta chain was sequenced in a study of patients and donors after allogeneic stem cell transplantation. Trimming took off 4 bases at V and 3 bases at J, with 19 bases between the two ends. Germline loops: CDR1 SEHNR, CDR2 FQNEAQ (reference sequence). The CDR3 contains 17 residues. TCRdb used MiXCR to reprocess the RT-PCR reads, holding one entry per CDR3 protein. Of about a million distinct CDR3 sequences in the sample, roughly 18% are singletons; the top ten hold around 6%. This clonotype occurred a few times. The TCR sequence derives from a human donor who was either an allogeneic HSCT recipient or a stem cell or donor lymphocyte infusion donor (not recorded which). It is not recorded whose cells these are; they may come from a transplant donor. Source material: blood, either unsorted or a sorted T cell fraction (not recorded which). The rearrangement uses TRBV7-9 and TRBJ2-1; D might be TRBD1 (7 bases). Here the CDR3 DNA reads TGTGCCAGCAGCTCCAAGGCGGGGACAGTTCTCTACAATGAGCAGTTCTTC. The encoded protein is CASSSKAGTVLYNEQFF.